The 27 T cell receptor beta chains below all came from one sample that was sequenced in a study of T-cell memory formation after mild COVID-19. TCRdb fed the 5' RACE reads into MiXCR, producing one record per CDR3 protein. This sample carries about 130,000 distinct CDR3 sequences, less than 6.5% of them seen once, and the ten largest clones take under 2.5%. Sequencing used PBMCs or a T cell subset sorted from them (not recorded which). These TCRs come from an adult woman who had mild COVID-19 (a few samples of this study predate the infection). Cell type and time point are not known.

This chain connects TRBV20-1 to TRBJ1-2; D is unclear. V was clipped by 5 bases and J by 4 bases, with 11 bases between them. This CDR3 is built from 12 residues. CDR1 and CDR2 from the germline V gene are DFQATT and SNEGSKA (reference sequence). The CDR3: CSAATQTYGYTF. CDR3 bases: TGCAGTGCTGCGACACAGACCTATGGCTACACCTTC.

This clonotype was found many times. This CDR3 is CSVVRHTGTSGRKTYEQYF. In DNA, the CDR3 is TGCAGCGTTGTCCGACATACCGGGACTAGCGGGAGAAAGACCTACGAGCAGTACTTC. The chain couples TRBV29-1 to TRBJ2-7; 14 bases agree with TRBD2. The trim removed 4 bases at V and 2 bases at J, leaving 16 bases unmatched. CDR1 is SQVTM, CDR2 ANQGSEA, per germline. This CDR3 is built from 19 residues.

This chain connects TRBV10-3 to TRBJ2-7, with 7 bases aligning to TRBD1. Germline V gene sequence: CDR1 ENHRY, CDR2 SYGVKD. The V segment lost 2 bases and the J segment 4 bases; nucleotides outside the gene matches: 8. This CDR3 region has 15 residues. CDR3 sequence: CAISETRQGGYEQYF. The CDR3 nucleotides are TGTGCCATCAGTGAGACGAGACAGGGTGGTTACGAGCAGTACTTC.

Ten or more counts support this clonotype. The chain uses TRBV20-1 and TRBJ2-3; TRBD2 matches 9 bases. The V gene end was trimmed by 5 bases and the J gene end by 5 bases; junction bases not matched to a gene: 8. Germline CDR1 DFQATT, CDR2 SNEGSKA (reference sequence). The CDR3 spans 14 residues. The DNA for the CDR3 is TGCAGTGCTTCCCTAGCGGGGTCCGGAGATACGCAGTATTTT. Translated: CSASLAGSGDTQYF.

In its sample, this clonotype was seen many times. The chain couples TRBV4-1 to TRBJ2-7; TRBD2 is a possible D gene (6 bases). This CDR3 is built from 15 residues. V lost 4 bases, J lost 6 bases, and 19 bases lay in between. Per germline, CDR1 MGHRA and CDR2 YSYEKL. The CDR3 loop is CASSPVLTRASEQYF. As DNA, the CDR3 is TGCGCCAGCAGCCCAGTTTTGACTAGGGCGTCCGAGCAGTACTTC.

The V call is TRBV7-2, the J call TRBJ2-1, with TRBD2 identical over 10 bases. Germline V CDR1 and CDR2: SGHTA, FQGNSA. The J segment lost 13 bases and the V segment lost 5 bases, leaving 17 bases of the junction unmatched. The CDR3 spans 16 residues. Here the CDR3 DNA reads TGTGCCAGCAGCCAGCGGTGGTTAGCGGGGGGAGCCGTCCAGTTCTTC. Protein product: CASSQRWLAGGAVQFF.

The V call is TRBV7-3, the J call TRBJ1-1; possible D gene TRBD1, 5 bases. CDR1 SGHTA and CDR2 FQGTGA come from the germline V gene. The CDR3 consists of 15 residues. Trimming stripped 0 bases from V and 1 base from J, with 9 bases between. CDR3 bases: TGTGCCAGCAGCTTAACCTCGGGGCAGAACACTGAAGCTTTCTTT. Its translation: CASSLTSGQNTEAFF.

This clonotype occurred many times. This rearrangement joins TRBV7-2 to TRBJ2-2; no reliable D call. CDR1 is SGHTA, CDR2 FQGNSA, per germline. Trimming shortened V by 1 base and J by 1 base, and 13 bases separated the two germline ends. This CDR3 region has 17 residues. The CDR3 spells CASSLVYGGVNTGELFF. CDR3 nucleotide sequence: TGTGCCAGCAGCTTAGTCTACGGCGGAGTGAACACCGGGGAGCTGTTTTTT.

There are a few counts of this clonotype. The chain links TRBV10-3 to TRBJ2-7; D remains ambiguous. With 5 bases removed from V and 5 bases from J, the gap between germline ends came to 10 bases. The CDR3 covers 12 residues. Per germline, CDR1 ENHRY and CDR2 SYGVKD. This chain's CDR3 is CAISSQTDEQYF. CDR3 DNA: TGTGCCATCAGTTCCCAAACGGACGAGCAGTACTTC.

This clonotype was observed a few times. The chain links TRBV7-9 to TRBJ1-6; TRBD1 matches 7 bases. The CDR3 has 15 residues. After removal of 1 base from V and 9 bases from J, the junction contained 6 bases not matched to a gene. CDR1 is SEHNR, CDR2 FQNEAQ, per germline (reference sequence). CDR3 amino acids: CASSLDLTGISPLHF. Here the CDR3 DNA reads TGTGCCAGCAGCTTAGACCTGACAGGGATTTCACCCCTCCACTTT.

This clonotype was detected a few times. The J gene is TRBJ2-5, the V gene TRBV2; 16 bases are shared with TRBD2. V lost 6 bases and J lost 4; bases outside the gene matches: 5. Germline CDR1 SNHLY, CDR2 FYNNEI. This CDR3 has 16 residues. This CDR3 reads CASSDGTSGGGETQYF. The CDR3 DNA is TGTGCCAGCAGCGACGGGACTAGCGGGGGGGGAGAGACCCAGTACTTC.

Comments on this clonotype: One junction end disagrees with the germline gene, perhaps due to a read error. This chain's CDR3 is CASSLSYSGRIQETQYF. CDR3 coding DNA: TGTGCTAGCAGCTTAAGTTATAGCGGGAGGATCCAAGAGACCCAGTACTTC. V usage is TRBV7-7 and J usage is TRBJ2-5; 10 bases align to TRBD2. This CDR3 has 17 residues. The V gene's germline CDR1 is SSHAT and CDR2 FNYEAQ (reference sequence).

The chain has TRBV14 and TRBJ2-1; 9 bases map to TRBD1. V dropped 5 bases and J dropped 0; count of bases not matched to a gene: 11. Germline CDR1 SGHDN, CDR2 FVKESK. CDR3 size: 18 residues. DNA for the CDR3: TGTGCCAGCAGCTACCGGGACAGGGTACGAGGCTCCTACAATGAGCAGTTCTTC. This encodes CASSYRDRVRGSYNEQFF.

This clonotype has at least ten counts. J is TRBJ1-1 and V is TRBV27; TRBD1 might be the D (6 bases). The CDR3 has 13 residues. Germline lookup yields CDR1 MNHEY and CDR2 SMNVEV (reference sequence). Trimming removed 2 bases from V and 4 bases from J, with 8 bases in between. CDR3 region: CASSLRGSTEAFF. The CDR3 DNA follows: TGTGCCAGCAGTTTAAGGGGGTCCACTGAAGCTTTCTTT.

This clonotype was counted only a few times. This chain connects TRBV13 to TRBJ1-1; tentatively, D is TRBD1 (5 bases). The length of the CDR3 is 16 residues. CDR1 is PRHDT and CDR2 is FYEKMQ in the germline V gene (reference sequence). Between the trimmed V and J ends, which lost 4 bases and 3 bases, there was a span of 18 bases. The CDR3 is CASSYPWGGRYTEAFF. CDR3 coding DNA: TGTGCCAGCAGCTACCCTTGGGGGGGTCGGTACACTGAAGCTTTCTTT. The full variable domain, rest sourced from reference TRBV13 and TRBJ1-1, is AAGVIQSPRHLIKEKRETATLKCYPIPRHDTVYWYQQGPGQDPQFLISFYEKMQSDKGSIPDRFSAQQFSDYHSELNMSSLELGDSALYFCASSYPWGGRYTEAFFGQGTRLTVV.

This clonotype was recorded a few times. This chain joins TRBV12-3 or TRBV12-4 and TRBJ2-3; TRBD2 aligns across 10 bases. Germline trimming cut 6 bases from V and 3 bases from J; bases unmatched to any gene: 3. This CDR3 has 14 residues. The CDR3 DNA follows: TGTGCCAGCAGAGATAGCGGGAGGACAGATACGCAGTATTTT. This translates into CASRDSGRTDTQYF.

This clonotype was observed at least ten times. The chain links TRBV12-3 or TRBV12-4 to TRBJ1-5, with TRBD1 matching 10 bases. The CDR3 spans 16 residues. The ends lost 6 bases at V and 8 bases at J; junction bases unmatched: 13. CDR3 amino acids: CASRFDRGLGVEPQHF. CDR3 DNA sequence: TGTGCCAGCAGGTTCGACAGGGGGCTTGGAGTGGAGCCCCAGCATTTT.

This clonotype was seen repeatedly, ten times or more. The rearrangement joins TRBV20-1 to TRBJ2-1; the D gene could be TRBD1 or TRBD2 (6 bases each). The CDR3 has 16 residues. Germline values: CDR1 DFQATT, CDR2 SNEGSKA (reference sequence). The V and J ends lost 0 bases and 12 bases respectively, with 24 bases between them. CDR3 DNA: TGCAGTGCTAGAGATCCAGTGAGGGGGGCTGTAAGAGGGCAGTTCTTC. It translates to CSARDPVRGAVRGQFF.

This clonotype was counted ten times or more. The chain combines TRBV13 with TRBJ1-3, with D hard to call. CDR1 is PRHDT, CDR2 FYEKMQ, per germline (reference sequence). The germline V and J ends were trimmed by 7 bases and 4 bases, with 14 bases remaining between them. The CDR3 loop spans 14 amino acids. The CDR3 DNA sequence: TGTGCCAGCACCTACGGGCAGGCCGGAAACACCATATATTTT. It is translated as CASTYGQAGNTIYF.

This clonotype has at least ten counts. This sequence joins TRBV4-2 and TRBJ2-3; perhaps D is TRBD1 or TRBD2 (6 bases each). Germline CDR1 reads LGHNA; CDR2 reads YNFKEQ. V was clipped by 0 bases and J by 4 bases, with 20 bases between them. The CDR3 extends over 18 amino acids. CDR3 in amino acids: CASSQEGGFVGVSDTQYF. The CDR3 region has the DNA TGTGCCAGCAGCCAAGAAGGGGGGTTCGTGGGAGTGTCAGATACGCAGTATTTT.

This clonotype was seen more than once but under ten times. The chain combines TRBV7-8 with TRBJ2-1, with D perhaps TRBD1 or TRBD2 (5 bases each). The CDR3 covers 14 residues. The germline V gene has CDR1 SGHVS and CDR2 FQNEAQ. The germline V and J ends were trimmed by 1 base and 8 bases, with 12 bases remaining between them. Here the CDR3 DNA reads TGTGCCAGCAGCTTAGGTGGGGGTTTATATGAGCAGTTCTTC. Its protein product is CASSLGGGLYEQFF.

This clonotype was seen a few times. The gene calls are TRBV6-2 or TRBV6-3 and TRBJ1-1, with a possible D match to TRBD1 (6 bases). The CDR3 is made up of 13 amino acids. V was shortened by 7 bases and J by 4 bases, with 13 bases between the two germline ends. From germline, CDR1 is MNHEY and CDR2 SVGEGT. The CDR3 coding sequence is TGTGCCAGCACCCTACAGGGTCCCACTGAAGCTTTCTTT. Protein product: CASTLQGPTEAFF.

This chain connects TRBV9 to TRBJ1-3; TRBD1 might be the D (6 bases). Trimming removed 4 bases from V and 3 bases from J, with 14 bases in between. Germline assignment: CDR1 SGDLS and CDR2 YYNGEE. This CDR3 spans 15 amino acids. CDR3 DNA sequence: TGTGCCAGCAGCATTCAGGGGCTTTTTGGAAACACCATATATTTT. Translated: CASSIQGLFGNTIYF.

This clonotype was counted between two and nine times. This chain links TRBV11-3 with TRBJ2-5, with D hard to call. The CDR3 is 13 residues long. The germline CDR1 and CDR2 sequences are SGHNT and YENEEA. V was cut by 5 bases and J by 5 bases, with 12 bases left in between. CDR3 in DNA: TGTGCCAGCAGCCCGCACGGCACGGAGACCCAGTACTTC. It encodes CASSPHGTETQYF.

CDR3 residues: CASSLVYGFTEAFF. CDR3 nucleotides: TGTGCCAGCAGCTTAGTGTACGGATTCACTGAAGCTTTCTTT. The chain combines TRBV11-2 with TRBJ1-1; no reliable D call. V was trimmed by 1 base and J by 4 bases, leaving 10 bases between them. The CDR3 is 14 residues long. Looked up from germline, CDR1 is SGHAT and CDR2 is FQNNGV.

This clonotype was observed many times. The rearrangement links TRBV7-3 to TRBJ2-2; a possible D gene is TRBD2 (7 bases). Germline CDR1 SGHTA, CDR2 FQGTGA. Trimming stripped 4 bases from V and 7 bases from J, with 13 bases between. This CDR3 has 14 amino acids. The CDR3 DNA sequence: TGTGCCAGCAGCTCCCGCGGGGGCCACGGGGAGCTGTTTTTT. Its translation: CASSSRGGHGELFF.

This clonotype was counted many times. The chain recombines TRBV24-1 with TRBJ2-2, with 7 bases aligning to TRBD1. This CDR3 spans 16 amino acids. From germline, CDR1 is KGHDR and CDR2 SFDVKD. The junction had 9 bases not matched to a gene; V was cut back by 4 bases and J by 5 bases. The CDR3 is CATSDYSTGKTGELFF. CDR3 DNA: TGTGCCACCAGTGACTACTCGACAGGGAAAACCGGGGAGCTGTTTTTT.